These 11 T cell receptor beta chains originate from one sample sequenced in a study of human T cells and chemical hapten exposure. TCRdb passed the RACE reads through MiXCR, listing each CDR3 protein once. The sample records 350,000 to 400,000 distinct CDR3 sequences, about 6% being singletons. Stated time point: patch test 2, 6 weeks after DPC sensitization. Treatment meaning: therapeutic diphenylcyclopropenone sensitization with weekly scalp DPC. The sample here was whole blood, taken in connection with sensitization to the hapten diphenylcyclopropenone (DPC). These receptors were collected from a young woman with alopecia areata. Some clones in this sample may be carry-over from other donors' samples.

This clonotype showed up many times. The CDR3 sequence is CASSLASVGDTQYF. In nucleotides, the CDR3 is TGTGCCAGCAGTTTGGCCAGCGTGGGGGATACGCAGTATTTT. The chain carries TRBV12-3 or TRBV12-4 and TRBJ2-3, with unresolved D. V gave up 3 bases and J gave up 6 bases, with 13 bases separating them. The CDR3 is 14 amino acids.

The chain is built from TRBV4-3 and TRBJ1-1; tentative D call: TRBD1 (6 bases). With 0 bases removed from V and 7 bases from J, the gap between germline ends came to 21 bases. CDR1 is LGHNA, CDR2 YSLEER, per germline. CDR3 length equals 17 residues. CDR3 nucleotides: TGCGCCAGCAGCCAAGATGTCAGGGGCCAGGGGTCAAGTGAAGCTTTCTTT. Its translation: CASSQDVRGQGSSEAFF.

The chain uses TRBV12-3 or TRBV12-4 and TRBJ2-2; D is perhaps TRBD1 or TRBD2 (6 bases each). The CDR3 loop spans 18 amino acids. Trimming removed 4 bases from V and 5 bases from J, with 23 bases in between. DNA for the CDR3: TGTGCCAGCAGTTCGGAAGGGGGGCTCGGTGAGGAGACCGGGGAGCTGTTTTTT. Protein: CASSSEGGLGEETGELFF.

This clonotype was seen a few times. This CDR3 is CASSLGGSEQYF. The CDR3 nucleotides are TGTGCCAGCAGCTTAGGCGGATCCGAGCAGTACTTC. This chain joins TRBV7-9 and TRBJ2-7, with D unclear. V lost 1 base to trimming and J lost 6 bases, with 7 bases between them. The CDR3 runs 12 residues. Germline assignment: CDR1 SEHNR and CDR2 FQNEAQ (reference sequence). Filled out from reference TRBV7-9 and TRBJ2-7, the complete variable domain reads DTGVSQNPRHKITKRGQNVTFRCDPISEHNRLYWYRQTLGQGPEFLTYFQNEAQLEKSRLLSDRFSAERPKGSFSTLEIQRTEQGDSAMYLCASSLGGSEQYFGPGTRLTVT.

This clonotype was seen at least ten times. Written as DNA, the CDR3 is TGTGCCAGCAGCTTAGAGGGGGGACGGAACTATGGCTACACCTTC. Translating it yields CASSLEGGRNYGYTF. The chain joins TRBV7-2 to TRBJ1-2, with a tentative D call TRBD1 (6 bases). Trimming left V 1 base short and J 2 bases short, with 11 bases between. The length of the CDR3 is 15 residues. Germline V gene data show CDR1 as SGHTA and CDR2 as FQGNSA.

The V gene is TRBV12-3 or TRBV12-4, the J gene TRBJ2-2; D might be TRBD1 (5 bases). Trimming shortened V by 3 bases and J by 5 bases, and 13 bases separated the two germline ends. CDR3 length: 15 residues. CDR3: CASSFAAGLTGELFF. CDR3 DNA sequence: TGTGCCAGCAGTTTCGCGGCAGGGTTGACCGGGGAGCTGTTTTTT.

The chain carries TRBV9 and TRBJ1-2; 8 bases map to TRBD1. V lost 0 bases and J lost 6; bases outside the gene matches: 4. CDR1 is SGDLS and CDR2 is YYNGEE in the germline V gene. This CDR3 is built from 14 residues. This chain's CDR3 is CASSVETGVHGYTF. As DNA, the CDR3 is TGTGCCAGCAGCGTAGAGACAGGGGTCCATGGCTACACCTTC.

This clonotype was found many times. V usage is TRBV12-3 or TRBV12-4 and J usage is TRBJ1-5; D unclear. V gave up 3 bases and J gave up 0 bases, with 6 bases separating them. This CDR3 comprises 14 residues. The CDR3 spells CASSFLSSNQPQHF. The CDR3 nucleotides are TGTGCCAGCAGTTTTCTCTCTAGCAATCAGCCCCAGCATTTT.

In this sample, this clonotype turned up many times. The rearrangement uses TRBV28 and TRBJ1-5; D is perhaps TRBD1 (5 bases). This CDR3 is 19 amino acids long. CDR1 is MDHEN, CDR2 SYDVKM, per germline. V dropped 1 base and J dropped 0 bases, with 19 bases sitting between them. CDR3 nucleotides: TGTGCCAGCAGTTTATCCTTGGGGAGGGGCAGAGATAGCAATCAGCCCCAGCATTTT. Translation: CASSLSLGRGRDSNQPQHF.

At least ten counts were recorded for this clonotype. V is TRBV29-1 and J is TRBJ1-1, with 8 bases fitting TRBD1. Looked up from germline, CDR1 is SQVTM and CDR2 is ANQGSEA. V dropped 7 bases and J dropped 4; count of bases not matched to a gene: 2. CDR3 length: 11 residues. CDR3: CSEQGVTEAFF. The CDR3 DNA reads as TGCAGCGAACAGGGGGTCACTGAAGCTTTCTTT.

This clonotype was seen more than once but under ten times. The chain links TRBV6-1 to TRBJ1-1; D is undetermined. The V end lost 7 bases, the J end lost 4 bases, and 13 bases lay between the germline ends. CDR3 size: 13 residues. CDR1 and CDR2 from the germline V gene are MNHNS and SASEGT. The CDR3 nucleotides read TGTGCCAGCAAGAAGGAGGGTGGCACTGAAGCTTTCTTT. Translated: CASKKEGGTEAFF.